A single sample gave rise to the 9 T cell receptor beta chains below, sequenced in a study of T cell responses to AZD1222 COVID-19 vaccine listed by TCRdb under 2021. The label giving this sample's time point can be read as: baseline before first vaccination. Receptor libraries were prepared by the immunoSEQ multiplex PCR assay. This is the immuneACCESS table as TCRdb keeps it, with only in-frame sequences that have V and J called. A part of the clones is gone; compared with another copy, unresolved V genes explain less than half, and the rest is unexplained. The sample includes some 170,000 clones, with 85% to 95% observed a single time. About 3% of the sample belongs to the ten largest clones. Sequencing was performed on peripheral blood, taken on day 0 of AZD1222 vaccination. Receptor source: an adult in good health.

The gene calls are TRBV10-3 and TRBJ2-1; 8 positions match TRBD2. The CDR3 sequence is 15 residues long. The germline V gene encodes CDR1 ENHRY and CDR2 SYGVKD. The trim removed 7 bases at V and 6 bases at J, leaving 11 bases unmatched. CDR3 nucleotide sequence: TGTGCCATCACCGACGGGACTAGTAACTCCAATGAGCAGTTCTTC. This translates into CAITDGTSNSNEQFF.

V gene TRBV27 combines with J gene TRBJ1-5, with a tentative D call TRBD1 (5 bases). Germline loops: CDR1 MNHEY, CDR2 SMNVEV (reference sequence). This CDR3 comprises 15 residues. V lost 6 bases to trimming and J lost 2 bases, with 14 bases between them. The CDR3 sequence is CASRLGLGGNQPQHF. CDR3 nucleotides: TGTGCCAGCAGACTGGGACTCGGAGGCAATCAGCCCCAGCATTTT.

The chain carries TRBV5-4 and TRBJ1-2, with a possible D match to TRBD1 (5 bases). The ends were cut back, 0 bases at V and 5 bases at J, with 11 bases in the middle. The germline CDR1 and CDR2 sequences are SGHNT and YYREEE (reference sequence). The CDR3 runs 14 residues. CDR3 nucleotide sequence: TGTGCCAGCAGCTTGGTGGTAGGGGATTATGGCTACACCTTC. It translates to CASSLVVGDYGYTF.

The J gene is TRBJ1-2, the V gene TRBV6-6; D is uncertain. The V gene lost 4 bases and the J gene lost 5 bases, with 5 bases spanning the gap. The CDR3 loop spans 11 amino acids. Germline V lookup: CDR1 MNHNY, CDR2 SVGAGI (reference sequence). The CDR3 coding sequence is TGTGCCAGCAGTTGGATATATGGCTACACCTTC. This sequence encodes CASSWIYGYTF.

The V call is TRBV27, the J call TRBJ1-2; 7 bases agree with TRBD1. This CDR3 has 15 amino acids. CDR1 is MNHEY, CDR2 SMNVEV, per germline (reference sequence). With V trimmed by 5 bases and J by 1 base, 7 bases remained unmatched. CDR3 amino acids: CASSPDRVNNYGYTF. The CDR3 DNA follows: TGTGCCAGCAGTCCCGACAGGGTGAATAACTATGGCTACACCTTC.

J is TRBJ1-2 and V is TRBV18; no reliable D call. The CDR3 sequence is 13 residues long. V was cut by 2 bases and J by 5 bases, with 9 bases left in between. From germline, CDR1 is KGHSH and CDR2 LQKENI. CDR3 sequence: CASSPSAEYGYTF. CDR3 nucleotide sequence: TGTGCCAGCTCACCATCCGCGGAATATGGCTACACCTTC.

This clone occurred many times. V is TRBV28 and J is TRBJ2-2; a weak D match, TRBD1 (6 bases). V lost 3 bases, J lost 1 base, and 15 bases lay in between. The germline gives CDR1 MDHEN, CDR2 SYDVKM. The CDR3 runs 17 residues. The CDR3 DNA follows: TGTGCCAGCAGTTTTTTTGGGACACCGAAGAACACCGGGGAGCTGTTTTTT. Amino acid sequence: CASSFFGTPKNTGELFF. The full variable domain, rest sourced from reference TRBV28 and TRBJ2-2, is DVKVTQSSRYLVKRTGEKVFLECVQDMDHENMFWYRQDPGLGLRLIYFSYDVKMKEKGDIPEGYSVSREKKERFSLILESASTNQTSMYLCASSFFGTPKNTGELFFGEGSRLTVL.

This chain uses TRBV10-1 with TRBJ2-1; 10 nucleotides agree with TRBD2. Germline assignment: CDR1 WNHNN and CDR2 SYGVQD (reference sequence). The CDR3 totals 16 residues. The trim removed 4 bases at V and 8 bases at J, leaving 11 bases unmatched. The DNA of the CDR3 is TGCGCCAGCAGTGGAAGCAGCGGGAGGGTATATCATGAGCAGTTCTTC. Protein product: CASSGSSGRVYHEQFF.

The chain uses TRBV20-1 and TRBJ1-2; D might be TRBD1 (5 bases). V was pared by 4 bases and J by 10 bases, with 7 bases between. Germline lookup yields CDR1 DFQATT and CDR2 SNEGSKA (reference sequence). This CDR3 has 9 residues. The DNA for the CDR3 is TGCAGTGCTACGGGGGACTACACCTTC. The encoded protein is CSATGDYTF.